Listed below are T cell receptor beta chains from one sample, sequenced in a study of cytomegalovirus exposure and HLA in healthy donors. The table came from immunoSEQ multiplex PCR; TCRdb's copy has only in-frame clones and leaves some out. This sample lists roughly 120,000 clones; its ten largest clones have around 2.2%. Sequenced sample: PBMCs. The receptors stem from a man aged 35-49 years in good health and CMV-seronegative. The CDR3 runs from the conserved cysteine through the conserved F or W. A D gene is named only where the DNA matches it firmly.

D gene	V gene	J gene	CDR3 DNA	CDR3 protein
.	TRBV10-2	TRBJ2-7	TGCGCCAGCAGTGAGGTCGGGGAACGCTACGAGCAGTACTTC	CASSEVGERYEQYF
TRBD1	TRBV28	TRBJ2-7	TGTGCCAGCAGTCGGGACAGGGGTGCTAAGCAGTACTTC	CASSRDRGAKQYF
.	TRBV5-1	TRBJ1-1	TGCGCCAGCAGCGTCACAGGGCCCGCTGAAGCTTTCTTT	CASSVTGPAEAFF
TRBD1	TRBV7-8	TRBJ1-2	TGTGCCAGCAGCTTAGGTTATTTACGGGACAGGGACCATGGCTACACCTTC	CASSLGYLRDRDHGYTF
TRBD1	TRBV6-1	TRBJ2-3	TGTGCCAGCAGTGAGAGGACAGGGGGGGATACGCAGTATTTT	CASSERTGGDTQYF
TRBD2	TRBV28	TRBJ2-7	TGTGCCAGCAGTTCCTCGGGGGGTATTATGTACGAGCAGTACTTC	CASSSSGGIMYEQYF
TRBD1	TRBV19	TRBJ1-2	TGTGCCAGTAGTATACTGACAGGGTCTGGTGGCTACACCTTC	CASSILTGSGGYTF
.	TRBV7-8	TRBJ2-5	TGTGCCAGCAGCCCACCCAGGGCGGAAAAGACACAAGAGACCCAGTACTTC	CASSPPRAEKTQETQYF
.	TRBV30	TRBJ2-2	TGTGCCTGGAGTTACAGGGCCGCCGGGGAGCTGTTTTTT	CAWSYRAAGELFF
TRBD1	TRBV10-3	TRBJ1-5	TGTGCCATCAGTACAGGGGCCTATCAGCCCCAGCATTTT	CAISTGAYQPQHF
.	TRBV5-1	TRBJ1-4	TGCGCCAGCAGCTTTGGGGGCACTAATGAAAAACTGTTTTTT	CASSFGGTNEKLFF
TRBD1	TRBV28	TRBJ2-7	TGTGCCAGCAGCTATCCAGGGGGCGAGCAGTACTTC	CASSYPGGEQYF
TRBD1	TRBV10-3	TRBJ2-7	TGTGCCACATATGACAGGGGCATTTTGGGCGAGCAGTACTTC	CATYDRGILGEQYF
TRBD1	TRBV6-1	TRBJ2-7	TGTGCCAGCCGGAGGACAGGGGAGGGTTACGAGCAGTACTTC	CASRRTGEGYEQYF
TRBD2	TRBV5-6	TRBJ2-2	TGTGCCAGCAGCTTGTTAGGTTTTGCGGGACTAGGGAGTTCCGGGGAGCTGTTTTTT	CASSLLGFAGLGSSGELFF
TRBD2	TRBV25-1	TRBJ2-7	TGTGCCAGCGGGGGGGGTTTCAGTGCCGAGCAGTACTTC	CASGGGFSAEQYF
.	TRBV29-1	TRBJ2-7	TGCAGCGTCGCGGGACCCGGGGCCTACGAGCAGTACTTC	CSVAGPGAYEQYF
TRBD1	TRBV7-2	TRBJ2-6	TGTGCCAGCAGCTTCAGGACAGGGTCGACTGGGGCCAACGTCCTGACTTTC	CASSFRTGSTGANVLTF
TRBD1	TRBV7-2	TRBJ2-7	TGTGCCAGCAGGCGCTCCGGGACAGGGGCCTACGAGCAGTACTTC	CASRRSGTGAYEQYF
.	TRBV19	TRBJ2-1	TGTGCCAGTAGTACAACGGGACAAAGCAATGAGCAGTTCTTC	CASSTTGQSNEQFF
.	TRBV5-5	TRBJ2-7	TGTGCCAGCAGCTTGGGCGGGGTCCCCTACGAGCAGTACTTC	CASSLGGVPYEQYF
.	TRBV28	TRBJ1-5	TGTGCCAGCAGCCCGTTGGGAGGGTTGGGACAGCCCCAGCATTTT	CASSPLGGLGQPQHF
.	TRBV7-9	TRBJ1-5	TGTGCCAGCAGCCTCACAGGTGACGGCAATCAGCCCCAGCATTTT	CASSLTGDGNQPQHF
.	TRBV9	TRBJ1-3	TGTGCCAGCAGCGTAGTACCCGACGCGGGTAACACCATATATTTT	CASSVVPDAGNTIYF
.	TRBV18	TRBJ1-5	TGTGCCAGCTCACCAGGGGGGTTGAAGCCCCAGCATTTT	CASSPGGLKPQHF
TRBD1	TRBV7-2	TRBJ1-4	TGTGCCAGCAGGCAGACAGGGGCCATGCGAGGTGAAAAACTGTTTTTT	CASRQTGAMRGEKLFF
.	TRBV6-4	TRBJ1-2	TGTGCCAGCAGTGACGACGGTGCAACTAGAGGCTACACCTTC	CASSDDGATRGYTF
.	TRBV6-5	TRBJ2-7	TGTGCCAGCAGTTACCGGGGGTCAGTGGGCTACGAGCAGTACTTC	CASSYRGSVGYEQYF
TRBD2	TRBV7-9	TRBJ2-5	TGTGCCAGCAGCCCTACTAGCGGAGGAGAGACCCAGTACTTC	CASSPTSGGETQYF
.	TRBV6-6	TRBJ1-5	TGTGCCAGCAGTTACACCGGGGGAAATCAGCCCCAGCATTTT	CASSYTGGNQPQHF